The rows below give T cell receptor beta chains drawn from one sample of a study of T and B cells in COVID-19 patients. TCRdb ran MiXCR on the multiplex PCR reads and lists one entry per CDR3 protein. The table lists about 3,300 distinct CDR3 sequences, roughly 27% of them singletons. Sequencing was performed on blood. These TCRs come from a human donor with active COVID-19. The donor label of this sample is uncertain. The CDR3 runs from the conserved cysteine through the conserved F or W. The D gene is left open where the match is weak. Rows give clone size only sometimes, using once, few, many, or a class for an expanded clone.

abundance	v_gene	j_gene	d_gene	CDR3nt	CDR3aa
-	TRBV6-5	TRBJ1-1	-	TGTGCCAGCACCCTATTTGTTGGGGGGACTGAAGCTTTCTTT	CASTLFVGGTEAFF
-	TRBV20-1	TRBJ2-1	TRBD2	TGCAGTGCTATAGCGGGGGGCCGCTACAATGAGCAGTTCTTC	CSAIAGGRYNEQFF
medium-sized	TRBV29-1	TRBJ2-5	-	TGCAGCGTCGAACACCTCGGGACCCAGTACTTC	CSVEHLGTQYF
-	TRBV20-1	TRBJ2-2	-	TGCAGTGCTAGGGGGCTAGCTAGCACCGGGGAGCTGTTTTTT	CSARGLASTGELFF
once	TRBV6-2/TRBV6-3	TRBJ2-5	TRBD1	TGTGCCAGCACCCACCCGACAGGGGGTCGTGAGACCCAGTACTTC	CASTHPTGGRETQYF
few	TRBV6-5	TRBJ2-1	-	TGTGCCAGCAGTCGGCCTGACACCTCGAGGGGCAATGAGCAGTTCTTC	CASSRPDTSRGNEQFF
few	TRBV6-5	TRBJ1-6	-	TGTGCCAGCAGTTACAACGGACCCAATTCACCCCTCCACTTT	CASSYNGPNSPLHF
few	TRBV5-1	TRBJ2-7	-	TGCGCCAGCAGCTTGGGGGTAGGGACCTACGAGCAGTACTTC	CASSLGVGTYEQYF
large	TRBV6-5	TRBJ1-2	TRBD1	TGTGCCAGCAGTTACGGGACAGCTCGCTATGGCTACACCTTC	CASSYGTARYGYTF
-	TRBV5-6	TRBJ1-2	-	TGTGCCAGCGCCCCCGGTCGCAGGATCTATGGCTACACCTTC	CASAPGRRIYGYTF
-	TRBV10-3	TRBJ1-1	TRBD1	TGTGCCATCAGTGAGTTAAGGGCAGGGGGGGGTGAAGCTTTCTTT	CAISELRAGGGEAFF
medium-sized	TRBV12-3/TRBV12-4	TRBJ2-1	TRBD1	TGTGCCAGCAGTTTAATCAACAGGGGGTCCTCGGGCGAGCAGTTCTTC	CASSLINRGSSGEQFF
medium-sized	TRBV19	TRBJ1-5	-	TGTGCCAGCTCCCTTTATCCTAACAGGGAACAGCCCCAGCATTTT	CASSLYPNREQPQHF
medium-sized	TRBV19	TRBJ2-6	-	TGTGCCAGTCTGTTGAACTCTGGGGCCAACGTCCTGACTTTC	CASLLNSGANVLTF
medium-sized	TRBV19	TRBJ2-3	-	TGTGCCAGTAGTCAGGTTAGCACAGATACGCAGTATTTT	CASSQVSTDTQYF
-	TRBV18	TRBJ2-1	TRBD1	TGTGCCAGCTCACACAGGGGATCGGGGTCCTACAATGAGCAGTTCTTC	CASSHRGSGSYNEQFF
once	TRBV18	TRBJ2-1	TRBD2	TGTGCCAGCTCACCAAGACTAGCGGGGGAGTGCAATGAGCAGTTCTTC	CASSPRLAGECNEQFF
-	TRBV15	TRBJ1-5	-	TGTGCCACCAGCAGACCACGGGGGCAGGGCGGCAATCAGCCCCAGCATTTT	CATSRPRGQGGNQPQHF
-	TRBV6-5	TRBJ1-1	-	TGTGCCAGCAGTTACGCGACAGGCACTGAAGCTTTCTTT	CASSYATGTEAFF
-	TRBV11-2	TRBJ1-6	-	TGTGCCAGCAGCTTAGGACACCGGGACACGGACTCACCCCTCCACTTT	CASSLGHRDTDSPLHF
medium-sized	TRBV12-3/TRBV12-4	TRBJ1-4	-	TGTGCCAGCAGTGGACCTGGGAAACTGTTTTTT	CASSGPGKLFF
-	TRBV6-5	TRBJ2-1	TRBD2	TGTGCCAGCAGCTCCGCCAGCGGGGGGGTTTACAATGAGCAGTTCTTC	CASSSASGGVYNEQFF
-	TRBV7-6	TRBJ2-5	TRBD2	TGTGCCAGCAGCCCAGGGACTAGCGGGGGTCGGGGGACCCAGTACTTC	CASSPGTSGGRGTQYF
few	TRBV19	TRBJ1-2	TRBD1	TGTGCCAGTAGTTTCGGGACAGTCTTCTATGGCTACACCTTC	CASSFGTVFYGYTF
once	TRBV5-6	TRBJ2-1	-	TGTGCCAGCAGCTTGTCTAGTAGGTTCTTC	CASSLSSRFF
-	TRBV27	TRBJ1-6	-	TGTGCCAGCAGTTCCGACCCAGTTCCGCGGGATTCACCCCTCCACTTT	CASSSDPVPRDSPLHF
-	TRBV12-3/TRBV12-4	TRBJ1-2	-	TGTGCCAGCAGTCTTACTACCTCAGGGTATGGCTACACCTTC	CASSLTTSGYGYTF
medium-sized	TRBV5-5	TRBJ1-5	-	TGTGCCAGCAGCTTGGTCCCAGGGAGCAATCAGCCCCAGCATTTT	CASSLVPGSNQPQHF
once	TRBV12-3/TRBV12-4	TRBJ2-5	TRBD1	TGTGCCAGCAGCCGGACAGGGGAGGGGCAAGAGACCCAGTACTTC	CASSRTGEGQETQYF
few	TRBV19	TRBJ1-5	-	TGTGCCATTAGTGGTGGCCGTACCGGCGGGGGCAATCAGCCCCAGCATTTT	CAISGGRTGGGNQPQHF
medium-sized	TRBV27	TRBJ1-6	TRBD1	TGTGCCAGCAGTGCCAGACAGGGGGCTGCTTCTGTACCCCTCCACTTT	CASSARQGAASVPLHF
few	TRBV4-1	TRBJ2-2	TRBD2	TGCGCCAGCAGCCAAGATTGGATAGGGCTAGCGGGGGCCGGGGAGCTGTTTTTT	CASSQDWIGLAGAGELFF
-	TRBV18	TRBJ2-3	TRBD2	TGTGCCAGCTCTCGGACTAGCGGGGGCCGGGGAGATACGCAGTATTTT	CASSRTSGGRGDTQYF
medium-sized	TRBV27	TRBJ2-5	TRBD2	TGTGCCAGCAGTTTCGGACTAGGCGCGGAGACCCAGTACTTC	CASSFGLGAETQYF
medium-sized	TRBV5-4	TRBJ2-7	-	TGTGCCAGCAGCTCCCCGACAGATTCGAGCGAGCAGTACTTC	CASSSPTDSSEQYF
few	TRBV6-5	TRBJ2-3	-	TGTGCCAGCAGTTACTCGATTCTGCCAGATACGCAGTATTTT	CASSYSILPDTQYF
-	TRBV15	TRBJ2-3	TRBD2	TGTGCCACCAGCAGAGATTTCGCGGGGGGAACAGATACGCAGTATTTT	CATSRDFAGGTDTQYF
-	TRBV27	TRBJ1-6	-	TGTGCCAGCAGTTTGTTGGACAGTGTCTCACCCCTCCACTTT	CASSLLDSVSPLHF
-	TRBV12-3/TRBV12-4	TRBJ2-1	-	TGTGCCAGCAGTTTGCAGGGCAGGGCTAATGAGCAGTTCTTC	CASSLQGRANEQFF
once	TRBV5-1	TRBJ2-1	TRBD2	TGCGCCAGCACCCCGCGTGGGGAGGGTGAGCAGTTCTTC	CASTPRGEGEQFF
-	TRBV19	TRBJ2-1	TRBD1	TGTGCCAGTAGTGCCGCCGGGACAGGGGCCCTCAGGGAGCAGTTCTTC	CASSAAGTGALREQFF
medium-sized	TRBV29-1	TRBJ2-1	TRBD2	TGCAGCGTTGAAGGTCCTAGCGGAGACTACAATGAGCAGTTCTTC	CSVEGPSGDYNEQFF
-	TRBV5-4	TRBJ1-4	-	TGCGCCAGCAGCTTCTCGAGGGGTGGACATGAAAAACTGTTTTTT	CASSFSRGGHEKLFF
few	TRBV7-6	TRBJ2-2	TRBD1	TGTGCCAGCAGCTTACAGGGGGCGAGCACCGGGGAGCTGTTTTTT	CASSLQGASTGELFF
medium-sized	TRBV29-1	TRBJ2-6	-	TGCAGCGTTGTCATCTCCCGGCATTTTGGGGCCAACGTCCTGACTTTC	CSVVISRHFGANVLTF
medium-sized	TRBV19	TRBJ2-2	TRBD2	TGTGCCAGTGAGACTAGCGGCCACACCGGGGAGCTGTTTTTT	CASETSGHTGELFF
-	TRBV4-1	TRBJ2-1	TRBD2	TGCGCCAGCAGCCTCTCGACTAGCGGGGGGGCCCTTGAGCAGTTCTTC	CASSLSTSGGALEQFF
-	TRBV4-3	TRBJ2-1	TRBD2	TGCGCCAGCAGCCGAGCTAGCGGGGGAGCCGCGGGTAATGAGCAGTTCTTC	CASSRASGGAAGNEQFF
-	TRBV5-1	TRBJ2-7	-	TGCGCCAGCAGCTTGGGACCTCCAGCCTACGAGCAGTACTTC	CASSLGPPAYEQYF
few	TRBV18	TRBJ1-1	-	TGTGCCAGCTCACCGCAGGGGAACACTGAAGCTTTCTTT	CASSPQGNTEAFF
medium-sized	TRBV5-4	TRBJ1-5	-	TGTGCCAGCAGCATGACAGGTGGTCAGCCCCAGCATTTT	CASSMTGGQPQHF
-	TRBV6-5	TRBJ1-6	-	TGTGCCAGCAGTTTGTCAGGGGCCCCCTGGACTTCACCCCTCCACTTT	CASSLSGAPWTSPLHF
medium-sized	TRBV29-1	TRBJ1-5	-	TGCAGCGTTGCGTTCGCGGCAAATCAGCCCCAGCATTTT	CSVAFAANQPQHF
-	TRBV27	TRBJ1-1	TRBD1	TGTGCCAGCAGTTTGGGGACAGGGGTGGTCCCTTTCTTT	CASSLGTGVVPFF
few	TRBV6-5	TRBJ1-1	-	TGTGCCAGCAGTCCAACCGATGGCGGACGTGAGCGAGCTTTCTTT	CASSPTDGGRERAFF
medium-sized	TRBV19	TRBJ1-6	-	TGTGCCAGTAGTATACGGGTTTTAAGCTCCTATAATTCACCCCTCCACTTT	CASSIRVLSSYNSPLHF
few	TRBV6-6	TRBJ1-4	-	TGTGCCAGCAGCCCCGGGGATGAAAAACTGTTTTTT	CASSPGDEKLFF
-	TRBV5-1	TRBJ1-5	-	TGTGCCAGAAGCTTGCGGGGGAGACACCAGCCCCAGCATTTT	CARSLRGRHQPQHF
medium-sized	TRBV29-1	TRBJ1-2	TRBD1	TGCAGCGTTGGACAGGGCGCTAACTATGGCTACACCTTC	CSVGQGANYGYTF